These T cell receptor beta chains were read from a single sample in a study of tumor and adjacent non-tumor tissue in lung cancer. TCRdb re-called the multiplex PCR reads with MiXCR, one entry per CDR3 protein. The sample includes roughly 200,000 distinct CDR3 sequences, 70% to 75% of them seen just once. The sequenced sample consisted of lung tumor tissue. The receptors were sampled from a man aged 55 to 70 with non-small cell lung cancer. The CDR3 runs from the conserved cysteine through the conserved F or W. The D gene is left open where the match is weak. A row's size may be missing; if present it is once, few, many or a size class.

TRBJ2-1	TRBV11-2	NA	NA	CTSTLGGASHNEQFF
TRBJ2-7	TRBV6-1	NA	TRBD2	CTSSSPGLAGTEQYF
TRBJ2-7	TRBV29-1	many	TRBD2	CSVEDPGGSNYEQYF
TRBJ2-3	TRBV20-1	NA	NA	CSARGCERGSTDTQYF
TRBJ2-7	TRBV6-5	NA	NA	CVSSYLTGVSYEQYF
TRBJ2-3	TRBV29-1	many	TRBD2	CSVPSGASTDTQYF
TRBJ1-1	TRBV6-1	many	NA	CASSEDSNTEAFF
TRBJ2-4	TRBV20-1	NA	NA	CSAVPSVKNIQYF
TRBJ2-3	TRBV5-4	NA	TRBD2	CTGKTGGTDTQYF
TRBJ2-3	TRBV5-6	few	NA	CASSGTVMGSSTDTQYF